This T cell receptor (beta chain) comes out of a study of blood T cell repertoires in COVID-19. The wider study: PBMCs, B-cell-depleted T cells, or T cells were the source of the cDNA or gDNA that made up the material.

Seattle participants joined during active infection and were tracked over time. The protocol was immunoSEQ multiplex PCR, while the TCRdb copy is restricted to in-frame clones and leaves out a portion. The profile shows more than 300,000 clones, around 91% of them singletons. This TCR was sampled from a middle-aged woman with COVID-19, enrolled during active disease. The sample comprised peripheral blood.

In nucleotides, the CDR3 is TGCGCCAGCAGCTTGGATCCTAGCGGGGGAGGAAATGAGCAGTTCTTC. Translation gives CASSLDPSGGGNEQFF. The rearrangement joins TRBV5-1 to TRBJ2-1; 10 positions agree with TRBD2. J was trimmed by 7 bases and V by 0 bases; bases with no gene match: 7. The CDR3 runs 16 residues. Per the germline V gene, CDR1 is SGHRS and CDR2 is YFSETQ. The complete variable domain, with remaining parts taken from reference TRBV5-1 and TRBJ2-1, reads KAGVTQTPRYLIKTRGQQVTLSCSPISGHRSVSWYQQTPGQGLQFLFEYFSETQRNKGNFPGRFSGRQFSNSRSEMNVSTLELGDSALYLCASSLDPSGGGNEQFFGPGTRLTVL.